Listed here are 30 T cell receptor beta chains from one sample, sequenced in a study of blood T cell repertoires in COVID-19. Profiled with immunoSEQ multiplex PCR; TCRdb holds only in-frame clones, not every one. Counted here are around 190,000 clones, 87% occurring once; the ten biggest clones make up approximately 10%. Material for sequencing was PBMCs or T cells enriched from blood (not recorded which). These receptors all stem from a man aged 18 to 29 with acute COVID-19.

The chain joins TRBV3-1 (or the pseudogene TRBV3-2) to TRBJ2-5; 10 nucleotides agree with TRBD1. The J segment lost 4 bases and the V segment lost 4 bases, leaving 0 bases of the junction unmatched. The CDR3 totals 13 residues. In germline, CDR1 is LGHDT, CDR2 YNNKEL (reference sequence). The CDR3 region has the DNA TGTGCCAGCAGCCGGGACAGGGGAGAGACCCAGTACTTC. Its translation is CASSRDRGETQYF.

This clone has a handful of counts. The chain carries TRBV9 and TRBJ1-1, with TRBD1 matching 9 bases. Trimming removed 0 bases from V and 5 bases from J; junction bases left unmatched: 5. CDR3 length: 15 residues. Germline V gene data show CDR1 as SGDLS and CDR2 as YYNGEE. The CDR3, as DNA: TGTGCCAGCAGCGTAGGTGGACAGGGGAGGACTGAAGCTTTCTTT. Its translation is CASSVGGQGRTEAFF.

The J gene is TRBJ1-5, the V gene TRBV7-5; the D call in the table, TRBD1, was not verified against the DNA. TRBV7-5 corresponds to a pseudogene. The CDR3 is made up of 18 amino acids. CDR3 loop: CARSPRGQVGDSNQPQHF. CDR3 bases: TGTGCCAGAAGCCCGAGGGGGCAGGTGGGGGATAGCAATCAGCCCCAGCATTTT.

V and J are TRBV18 and TRBJ1-2, with 7 positions matching TRBD1. Losses at the gene ends were 3 bases for V and 4 bases for J; bases not matched to a gene: 8. This CDR3 region has 15 residues. Germline CDR1 and CDR2: KGHSH and LQKENI. The CDR3 here is CASSPGDSSLYGYTF. CDR3 bases: TGTGCCAGCTCACCGGGGGACAGTAGTCTCTATGGCTACACCTTC. Complete variable domain (other parts from reference TRBV18 and TRBJ1-2): NAGVMQNPRHLVRRRGQEARLRCSPMKGHSHVYWYRQLPEEGLKFMVYLQKENIIDESGMPKERFSAEFPKEGPSILRIQQVVRGDSAAYFCASSPGDSSLYGYTFGSGTRLTVV.

The gene calls are TRBV19 and TRBJ2-7; TRBD2 agrees at 7 bases. CDR1 is LNHDA and CDR2 is SQIVND in the germline V gene (reference sequence). The V gene end was trimmed by 1 base and the J gene end by 7 bases; junction bases not matched to a gene: 10. The CDR3 extends over 15 amino acids. CDR3: CASSIVGQGGREQYF. DNA for the CDR3: TGTGCCAGTAGTATAGTCGGGCAGGGAGGGAGAGAGCAGTACTTC.

Details on this clone: Other DNA sequences of this sample code for an identical CDR3. The rearrangement uses TRBV30 and TRBJ1-3; weak D call: TRBD1 (5 bases). The CDR3 length is 14 residues. The V gene lost 0 bases and the J gene lost 2 bases, with 8 bases spanning the gap. Germline CDR1 reads GTSNPN; CDR2 reads SVGIG (reference sequence). As DNA, the CDR3 is TGTGCCTGGAGTGTTGGAGGGGCTGGAAACACCATATATTTT. It codes for CAWSVGGAGNTIYF.

This clone was recorded only once. The CDR3 protein is CASSFSGLALNRHNEQFF. Here the CDR3 DNA reads TGTGCCAGCAGCTTCTCTGGGCTAGCGTTAAATCGCCACAATGAGCAGTTCTTC. The chain uses TRBV7-9 and TRBJ2-1; TRBD2 is a possible D gene (6 bases). Looked up from germline, CDR1 is SEHNR and CDR2 is FQNEAQ (reference sequence). V was trimmed by 3 bases and J by 5 bases, leaving 23 bases between them. The CDR3 contains 18 residues.

The chain carries TRBV5-5 and TRBJ1-2; 10 nucleotides align to TRBD1. CDR1 is SGHKS, CDR2 YYEKEE, per germline (reference sequence). The junction had 11 bases not matched to a gene; V was cut back by 4 bases and J by 8 bases. This CDR3 contains 15 residues. This chain's CDR3 is CASSQTGGLSKGYTF. CDR3 nucleotides: TGTGCCAGCAGCCAGACAGGGGGCCTTTCGAAAGGCTACACCTTC.

This clone was detected many times. The rearrangement uses TRBV28 and TRBJ2-1; D gene uncertain. The CDR3 has 12 amino acids. Per the germline V gene, CDR1 is MDHEN and CDR2 is SYDVKM. Trimming cost V 2 bases and J 8 bases, with 7 bases left between them. In nucleotides, the CDR3 is TGTGCCAGCAGTTTAATGGGCGATGAGCAGTTCTTC. Encoded protein: CASSLMGDEQFF.

The rearrangement joins TRBV11-3 to TRBJ1-1; 8 bases align to TRBD1. This CDR3 contains 15 residues. The ends lost 2 bases at V and 4 bases at J; junction bases unmatched: 6. Germline V CDR1 and CDR2: SGHNT, YENEEA. Here the CDR3 reads CASSLIAGGSTEAFF. Here the CDR3 DNA reads TGTGCCAGCAGCTTAATCGCAGGGGGCTCCACTGAAGCTTTCTTT.

J is TRBJ2-3 and V is TRBV6-5, with D perhaps TRBD1 (5 bases). This CDR3 has 16 residues. Germline CDR1 reads MNHEY; CDR2 reads SVGAGI. V shed 0 bases and J shed 0 bases, with 10 bases lying between them. The DNA of the CDR3 is TGTGCCAGCAGTTACTCGGTGGCAGGGAGCACAGATACGCAGTATTTT. Residues: CASSYSVAGSTDTQYF.

The chain combines TRBV3-1 (or the pseudogene TRBV3-2) with TRBJ1-2, with 8 nucleotides matching TRBD1. Germline V gene sequence: CDR1 LGHDT, CDR2 YNNKEL (reference sequence). The trim removed 1 base at V and 6 bases at J, leaving 1 base unmatched. The CDR3 length is 13 residues. CDR3 sequence: CASSQADRDGYTF. In DNA, the CDR3 is TGTGCCAGCAGCCAAGCGGACAGGGATGGCTACACCTTC.

The V gene is TRBV7-9, the J gene TRBJ2-5, with TRBD2 identical over 11 bases. This CDR3 is 15 amino acids long. The V and J ends lost 4 bases and 5 bases, in that order; junction bases with no gene match: 6. Germline CDR1 and CDR2: SEHNR and FQNEAQ (reference sequence). In nucleotides, the CDR3 is TGTGCCAGCAGCTGGACTAGCGGGCAAAGGGAGACCCAGTACTTC. Residues: CASSWTSGQRETQYF.

The V call is TRBV23-1, the J call TRBJ2-7; D may be TRBD1 (5 bases). TRBV23-1 counts as an open reading frame of uncertain function. Trimming took off 2 bases at V and 3 bases at J, with 14 bases between the two ends. The length of the CDR3 is 15 residues. The CDR3 DNA sequence: TGCGCCAGCAGTCAACCGAGACAGACAGTCTACGAGCAGTACTTC. It encodes CASSQPRQTVYEQYF.

The chain couples TRBV9 to TRBJ2-1; D gene uncertain. The germline V gene has CDR1 SGDLS and CDR2 YYNGEE. The V end was cut by 0 bases, the J end by 4 bases, with 14 bases between. CDR3 length equals 16 residues. CDR3 protein: CASSVGATPGYNEQFF. DNA of the CDR3: TGTGCCAGCAGCGTAGGGGCTACTCCTGGGTACAATGAGCAGTTCTTC.

As DNA, the CDR3 is TGTGCCACCAGTGACCGGGACAGGGCCTCCTACAATGAGCAGTTCTTC. It yields the protein CATSDRDRASYNEQFF. J is TRBJ2-1 and V is TRBV24-1, with 9 nucleotides matching TRBD1. CDR3 length: 16 residues. CDR1 and CDR2 from the germline V gene are KGHDR and SFDVKD. After removal of 4 bases from V and 0 bases from J, the junction contained 3 bases not matched to a gene.

The chain uses TRBV28 and TRBJ1-2, with 7 positions matching TRBD1. The junction had 7 bases not matched to a gene; V was cut back by 8 bases and J by 4 bases. This CDR3 spans 13 amino acids. Germline V gene sequence: CDR1 MDHEN, CDR2 SYDVKM. CDR3 bases: TGTGCCAGCGGATACAGGGGCTTCTATGGCTACACCTTC. Amino acids: CASGYRGFYGYTF.

V and J are TRBV4-1 and TRBJ2-3, with a weak D call TRBD2 (6 bases). The CDR3 is 15 amino acids. The germline CDR1 and CDR2 sequences are MGHRA and YSYEKL. V was shortened by 4 bases and J by 6 bases, with 17 bases between the two germline ends. CDR3 protein: CASSRGGALLDTQYF. In DNA form, the CDR3 reads TGCGCCAGCAGCCGAGGCGGGGCATTGTTGGATACGCAGTATTTT.

This clone showed up just a few times. V and J are TRBV6-2 or TRBV6-3 and TRBJ1-6; D is possibly TRBD1 (5 bases). The CDR3 contains 15 residues. Germline CDR1 is MNHEY and CDR2 is SVGEGT. V lost 0 bases to trimming and J lost 9 bases, with 12 bases between them. The CDR3 region is CASSYSGGESSPLHF. CDR3 in DNA: TGTGCCAGCAGTTACTCTGGAGGGGAAAGTTCACCCCTCCACTTT.

Note on this clone: The junction departs from germline at one end; a sequencing error may be responsible. The rearrangement joins TRBV7-7 to TRBJ1-2, with 7 bases that match TRBD1. The CDR3 is made up of 19 amino acids. Germline CDR1 SSHAT, CDR2 FNYEAQ (reference sequence). CDR3 sequence reads: CASSLGPSGTVSPRYGYTF. The CDR3 bases are TGTGCTAGCAGCTTAGGACCGTCCGGGACAGTCTCCCCTAGGTATGGCTACACCTTC.

The chain couples TRBV14 to TRBJ2-3; D might be TRBD2 (6 bases). The V gene lost 4 bases and the J gene lost 0 bases, with 8 bases spanning the gap. Germline values: CDR1 SGHDN, CDR2 FVKESK. The CDR3 has 14 amino acids. CDR3 loop: CASSPRGSTDTQYF. CDR3 nucleotide sequence: TGTGCCAGCAGCCCCCGGGGGAGCACAGATACGCAGTATTTT.

V usage is TRBV4-2 and J usage is TRBJ1-1; tentative D call: TRBD1 (5 bases). The CDR3 totals 14 residues. The germline CDR1 and CDR2 sequences are LGHNA and YNFKEQ. Trimming removed 5 bases from V and 7 bases from J, with 17 bases in between. The CDR3: CASSTLGLSDEAFF. The CDR3 region has the DNA TGTGCCAGCAGCACGTTGGGACTGAGCGATGAAGCTTTCTTT.

The chain has TRBV9 and TRBJ1-2; a weak D match, TRBD1 (6 bases). The CDR3 runs to 15 residues. Germline CDR1 reads SGDLS; CDR2 reads YYNGEE. Trimming took 0 bases from V and 4 from J, leaving 13 bases between them. In DNA form, the CDR3 reads TGTGCCAGCAGCGTAGACCAGGGGCCCAGCTATGGCTACACCTTC. Translated: CASSVDQGPSYGYTF.

This chain joins TRBV29-1 and TRBJ2-1; D is perhaps TRBD2 (6 bases). Germline assignment: CDR1 SQVTM and CDR2 ANQGSEA. The CDR3 totals 14 residues. Trimming stripped 6 bases from V and 1 base from J, with 13 bases between. In DNA form, the CDR3 reads TGCAGCGTCATAGCGGAGGGGTCCTACAATGAGCAGTTCTTC. Its translation: CSVIAEGSYNEQFF.

The J gene is TRBJ1-2, the V gene TRBV19; 8 bases match TRBD1. Germline loops: CDR1 LNHDA, CDR2 SQIVND (reference sequence). V lost 6 bases, J lost 4 bases, and 4 bases stayed unmatched. The CDR3 covers 13 residues. Here the CDR3 DNA reads TGTGCCAGTAGCAGACAGGGGCCCTATGGCTACACCTTC. As protein: CASSRQGPYGYTF.

J is TRBJ2-7 and V is TRBV4-1; weak D call: TRBD2 (5 bases). V was cut by 0 bases and J by 4 bases, with 10 bases left in between. CDR3 length equals 14 residues. Germline V gene data show CDR1 as MGHRA and CDR2 as YSYEKL. CDR3 coding DNA: TGCGCCAGCAGCCAAGATCTCCGGGGTTACGAGCAGTACTTC. It codes for CASSQDLRGYEQYF.

This clone was recorded a few times. The chain is built from TRBV2 and TRBJ1-1, with TRBD1 as a possible D gene (6 bases). The CDR3 spans 15 residues. Per the germline V gene, CDR1 is SNHLY and CDR2 is FYNNEI. V was shortened by 5 bases and J by 7 bases, with 20 bases between the two germline ends. The CDR3 sequence is CASSRTQAGGIEAFF. The CDR3 nucleotides read TGTGCCAGCAGTCGGACCCAAGCGGGGGGCATTGAAGCTTTCTTT.

In its sample, this clone was seen once. The chain uses TRBV5-1 and TRBJ2-4; 11 bases match TRBD1. Trimming took 3 bases from V and 8 from J; bases not matched to a gene: 4. Per the germline V gene, CDR1 is SGHRS and CDR2 is YFSETQ. The CDR3 length is 14 residues. The CDR3 reads CASSYRDRGDIQYF. The CDR3 region has the DNA TGCGCCAGCAGCTACCGGGACAGGGGGGACATTCAGTACTTC.

The chain carries TRBV6-5 and TRBJ2-7, with D unclear. Germline V gene sequence: CDR1 MNHEY, CDR2 SVGAGI. The CDR3 runs 13 residues. V lost 5 bases and J lost 2, with 10 bases in between. CDR3 bases: TGTGCCAGCAGTCTCAGTGCGGCCTACGAGCAGTACTTC. Translated: CASSLSAAYEQYF.

The chain joins TRBV10-3 to TRBJ2-2, with 11 bases that match TRBD2. The CDR3 loop spans 17 amino acids. Germline V gene sequence: CDR1 ENHRY, CDR2 SYGVKD. Trimming removed 3 bases from V and 4 bases from J; junction bases left unmatched: 7. The CDR3 bases are TGTGCCATCAGTGACGTTAGCGGGAGGGCCCGCACCGGGGAGCTGTTTTTT. The encoded protein is CAISDVSGRARTGELFF.